This TCR beta chain was identified in a study of OX40 agonist ivuxolimab in advanced cancers. A note on the overall study: The costimulatory receptor OX40 (CD134) was targeted by ivuxolimab, a fully human IgG2 agonistic monoclonal antibody. Of the approximately 50 patients in dose escalation, around 19 had hepatocellular carcinoma, some 15 had melanoma, 9 had renal cell carcinoma and 9 had head and neck cancer. Partial responses occurred in three dose-escalation patients, of whom one had hepatocellular carcinoma and two had cutaneous melanoma. Intravenous ivuxolimab was administered to patients every 2 weeks at six dose levels: 0.01, 0.1, 0.3, 1.5, 3 and 10 mg/kg. In the dose-escalation cohort, more than 75% of patients were male, and the mean age was roughly 60 years, with a range of roughly 23 to 85. Prior anti-PD-1, anti-PD-L1 or anti-CTLA-4 therapy was permitted, and checkpoint inhibitors had been received by around 39% of dose-escalation patients. The point of sequencing TCRbeta in the periphery was to test whether ivuxolimab changed TCR sequence diversity and drove clonal T-cell expansion. The paper covers the monotherapy dose-escalation part of the phase I ivuxolimab trial, which included N ≈ 57 patients. Results and caveats for the whole study, not just this receptor: Antigen specificity was not determined for the clonally expanded peripheral T cells. Low levels of normalized T-cell clonal expansion were also seen in some patients who did not respond. At doses from 0.1 to 3.0 mg/kg, clonal expansion was seen in both CD4+ and CD8+ blood T cells between baseline and week 6. In the 0.1-3.0 mg/kg groups, partial responders were among the patients with the lowest normalized peripheral clonal expansion, particularly in CD8+ T cells. On average, CD8+ T cells showed more expanded clones than CD4+ T cells after ivuxolimab.

For sequencing of the TCRbeta CDR3 region, genomic DNA was extracted from the sorted cells. The immunoSEQ Assay was used to sequence the TCRbeta CDR3 regions. TCRdb holds this immuneACCESS table with in-frame rearrangements only. Some clones are missing; in checked studies, unresolved V genes explain under half, and the rest has no known cause. The sample contains 15,000 to 20,000 clones, approximately 83% of them found a single time. Together, the top ten hold roughly 29% of the sample. Patients with a history of autoimmune disease or receiving systemic immunosuppression were excluded from the trial. In every dose cohort, peripheral blood was drawn for TCR sequencing at baseline, cycle 4 day 1, and cycle 7 day 1. Samples were obtained from an open-label, multicenter, first-in-human phase I dose-escalation trial of ivuxolimab. Adults with locally advanced or metastatic melanoma, renal cell, hepatocellular, or head and neck squamous cell carcinoma were enrolled in the trial. CD4+ and CD8+ T cells were sorted separately from peripheral blood before TCR sequencing.

CDR1 and CDR2 are read off the germline V gene (reference sequence) as SEHNR and FQNEAQ. Its CDR3 holds 14 amino acids, cysteine through phenylalanine. Kept here is only the CDR3 DNA, which spans 42 bases and is read in frame from base 1. V lost 1 base and J lost 5 bases; the stretch between them is 11 bases long. As regards this clone: The antigen it recognizes is unknown. Base qualities are not at hand, and no much larger clone is one base apart.

Material: CD4+ or CD8+ T cells sorted from blood, obtained in a trial of the OX40 agonist ivuxolimab. Recombination linked TRBV7-9 to TRBJ2-5; a tentative D match to TRBD1 spans 5 bases. This TCR came from an adult with an advanced solid tumor such as melanoma, head and neck, liver or kidney cancer. The DNA sequence is TGTGCCAGCAGCTTAGGAGGATCAGGGGAGACCCAGTACTTC. It is translated as CASSLGGSGETQYF.